Sequencing of this TCR beta chain was carried out in a study of patients and donors after allogeneic stem cell transplantation (dated by TCRdb to 2018 to 2021). Trimming takes 0 bases from V and 7 bases from J, and the germline ends sit 10 bases apart. The CDR3 holds 13 amino acids from the cysteine to the phenylalanine. This entry keeps only the CDR3 DNA: 39 bases, framed from base 1. The germline V gene encodes CDR1 SGHRS and CDR2 YFSETQ. As regards this clonotype: Its antigen is currently not known. No base qualities exist here, and no much larger clone lies one base off it.

The library was obtained by RT-PCR. The reads were generated on a NextSeq 550. The public reads were quality trimmed at Q25 with fastp and then assembled into clones with MiXCR by TCRdb, keeping productive beta chains. When rows share a CDR3 protein, they turn into one entry using the most common DNA and genes. In this sample the table shows approximately 410,000 distinct CDR3 sequences, approximately 16% of which occur a single time. The ten largest make up around 6.8% of the sample. Input material: blood, either unsorted or a sorted T cell fraction (not recorded which). The TCR comes from a human donor who was either an allogeneic HSCT recipient or a stem cell or donor lymphocyte infusion donor (not recorded which). It is not recorded whose cells these are; they may come from a transplant donor. The rearrangement combines TRBV5-1 with TRBJ2-5; the D gene is not confidently resolved. The bases read TGCGCCAGCAGCTTGGACCAACGTGGGACCCAGTACTTC. Translation gives CASSLDQRGTQYF. The CDR3, completed at both ends by the reference TRBV5-1 and TRBJ2-5 genes, gives the full variable domain KAGVTQTPRYLIKTRGQQVTLSCSPISGHRSVSWYQQTPGQGLQFLFEYFSETQRNKGNFPGRFSGRQFSNSRSEMNVSTLELGDSALYLCASSLDQRGTQYFGPGTRLLVL.